What follows are 24 T cell receptor beta chains derived from one specimen sequenced in a study of T cells in women clearing cervical HPV infection. Only in-frame clones appear in the TCRdb table, and some are missing; sequencing was by immunoSEQ multiplex PCR. Across around 30,000 clones, the top ten clones capture roughly 7.3% of the sample. The source material was blood buffy coat. The receptors stem from a woman between 18 and 70 years old with a cervical HPV16 infection that either progressed to CIN3+ or cleared (not recorded which).

The CDR3 DNA, read in part, is TGTGCCAGCAGTGGCGGGAAGGACAGGGCTAGCACCAACGTC. Translated, it gives CASSGGKDRASTNV. The CDR3 as a whole reads CASSGGKDRASTNVLTF. The rearrangement links TRBV12-3 or TRBV12-4 to TRBJ2-6; 8 nucleotides match TRBD1. Read sequence stops 3 residues before the CDR3 end, and the germline J gene provides the missing end. Trimming removed 5 bases from V and 8 bases from J; junction bases left unmatched: 14. This CDR3 contains 17 residues.

Concerning this clone: The CDR3 goes on 3 residues after the read ends, and that part is filled in from the germline J gene. The chain couples TRBV30 to TRBJ2-2, with a possible D match to TRBD1 (5 bases). The germline V gene has CDR1 GTSNPN and CDR2 SVGIG (reference sequence). CDR3 length equals 14 residues. The CDR3 sequence: CAWSVTSGANVLFF. CDR3 bases read: TGTGCCTGGAGTGTAACCTCTGGGGCCAACGTG. The full variable domain, rest sourced from reference TRBV30 and TRBJ2-2, is SQTIHQWPATLVQPVGSPLSLECTVEGTSNPNLYWYRQAAGRGLQLLFYSVGIGQISSEVPQNLSASRPQDRQFILSSKKLLLSDSGFYLCAWSVTSGANVLFFGEGSRLTVL.

Of note for this clone: The read terminates 3 residues ahead of where the CDR3 ends, so the germline J gene completes it. This sequence joins TRBV19 and TRBJ1-2; possibly TRBD1 for D (5 bases). There are 14 residues in the CDR3. CDR1 and CDR2 (germline): LNHDA, SQIVND (reference sequence). With 5 bases removed from V and 0 bases from J, the gap between germline ends came to 10 bases. CDR3 amino acids: CASSFQGANYGYTF. The covered CDR3 bases are TGTGCCAGTAGTTTCCAGGGAGCTAACTATGGC.

As to this clone: The read gets to within 3 residues of the CDR3 end, and the germline J gene fills in the rest. V is TRBV20-1 and J is TRBJ2-1, with a weak D call TRBD2 (6 bases). The CDR3 length is 13 residues. Germline assignment: CDR1 DFQATT and CDR2 SNEGSKA (reference sequence). V was shortened by 4 bases and J by 6 bases, with 13 bases between the two germline ends. CDR3 amino acids: CSATRDLRNEQFF. CDR3 DNA, as far as it was read: TGCAGTGCTACCCGGGACTTGCGCAATGAG.

Worth noting for this clone: The read comes to an end 3 residues before the CDR3 does, leaving the germline J gene to fill in the end. The rearrangement joins TRBV9 to TRBJ1-2; D possibly corresponds to TRBD1 (6 bases). CDR3 length equals 14 residues. Trimming removed 4 bases at V and 4 bases at J, with 14 bases between. The V gene's germline CDR1 is SGDLS and CDR2 YYNGEE. The CDR3 sequence: CASSTGYSSYGYTF. Incomplete CDR3 DNA: TGTGCCAGCAGCACAGGGTACAGCTCCTATGGC. The variable domain in full, completed from reference TRBV9 and TRBJ1-2, reads DSGVTQTPKHLITATGQRVTLRCSPRSGDLSVYWYQQSLDQGLQFLIQYYNGEERAKGNILERFSAQQFPDLHSELNLSSLELGDSALYFCASSTGYSSYGYTFGSGTRLTVV.

Of note for this clone: The read halts 3 residues ahead of the CDR3 end, with the missing end drawn from the germline J gene. The chain recombines TRBV10-3 with TRBJ2-3; the match to TRBD2 covers 14 bases. After removal of 2 bases from V and 2 bases from J, the junction contained 9 bases not matched to a gene. Germline values: CDR1 ENHRY, CDR2 SYGVKD. This CDR3 contains 19 residues. CDR3 sequence: CAISEPRWTSGGTTDTQYF. CDR3 DNA (partial): TGTGCCATCAGTGAGCCCCGATGGACTAGCGGGGGGACCACAGATACG.

The sequenced part of the CDR3 DNA is TGTGCCAGCTCACCACCGAATTCCGGGACAGAGGGCGGGGAG. Its protein is CASSPPNSGTEGGE. The full CDR3 protein reads CASSPPNSGTEGGELFF. The chain joins TRBV18 to TRBJ2-2; 7 nucleotides match TRBD1. The CDR3 end is not reached by the read, which stops 3 residues before it; the germline J gene fills it in. The ends lost 0 bases at V and 7 bases at J; junction bases unmatched: 11. CDR3 length: 17 residues. Germline CDR1 KGHSH, CDR2 LQKENI.

As for this clone: Read sequence stops 3 residues before the CDR3 end, and the germline J gene provides the missing end. V is TRBV6-2 or TRBV6-3 and J is TRBJ1-2; 8 bases fit TRBD1. CDR3 size: 14 residues. Germline CDR1 reads MNHEY; CDR2 reads SVGEGT. The covered CDR3 bases are TGTGCCAGCAGTTACTCAGGGACAGGAGATACC. Amino acid sequence: CASSYSGTGDT. The entire CDR3 sequence reads CASSYSGTGDTYTF.

As concerns this clone: The read ends 3 residues shy of where the CDR3 ends; the end is completed using the germline J gene. The chain employs TRBV28 and TRBJ2-7; 8 nucleotides line up with TRBD1. The V and J ends lost 6 bases and 3 bases, in that order; junction bases with no gene match: 4. The CDR3 contains 13 residues. CDR1 and CDR2 from the germline V gene are MDHEN and SYDVKM. CDR3 residues: CASSSGGLYEQYF. The covered CDR3 bases are TGTGCCAGCAGCTCAGGGGGCCTCTACGAG. Full variable domain (remainder filled in from reference TRBV28 and TRBJ2-7): DVKVTQSSRYLVKRTGEKVFLECVQDMDHENMFWYRQDPGLGLRLIYFSYDVKMKEKGDIPEGYSVSREKKERFSLILESASTNQTSMYLCASSSGGLYEQYFGPGTRLTVT.

A word on this clone: The read ends 3 residues early relative to the CDR3; the germline J gene fills the gap. The V and J genes are TRBV20-1 and TRBJ2-7; 8 bases fit TRBD1. Germline loops: CDR1 DFQATT, CDR2 SNEGSKA (reference sequence). The CDR3 length is 13 residues. With 6 bases clipped from V and 3 bases from J, the junction kept 7 bases outside the gene matches. Partial CDR3 DNA: TGCAGTGCACAGGACAGGGAATACTACGAG. Translating it yields CSAQDREYYE. The CDR3, in full, reads CSAQDREYYEQYF.

As for this clone: The read is 3 residues too short to cover the CDR3 end, so that end is filled in from the germline J gene. The chain links TRBV5-6 to TRBJ2-7; 7 nucleotides line up with TRBD1. There are 15 residues in the CDR3. J gave up 3 bases and V 4 bases, and 10 bases lay outside the gene matches. Per germline, CDR1 SGHDT and CDR2 YYEEEE. The CDR3 reads CASSVKYRDSYEQYF. CDR3 DNA, as far as it was read: TGTGCCAGCAGCGTAAAATACCGGGACAGCTACGAG.

Concerning this clone: The missing CDR3 end, 3 residues past where the read stops, is filled in from the germline J gene. V usage is TRBV20-1 and J usage is TRBJ2-7, with TRBD1 matching 8 bases. The CDR3 totals 15 residues. CDR1 DFQATT and CDR2 SNEGSKA come from the germline V gene (reference sequence). The junction had 15 bases not matched to a gene; V was cut back by 6 bases and J by 5 bases. The DNA read from the CDR3 is TGCAGTGCCCTGAGCGCGGACAGGGCCGTGAACGAG. Translation: CSALSADRAVNE. The CDR3 reads in full as CSALSADRAVNEQYF.

About this clone: The sequence runs out 3 residues before the end of the CDR3; the remainder is reconstructed from the germline J gene. The genes are TRBV20-1 and TRBJ1-2, with D perhaps matching TRBD1 (5 bases). V was trimmed by 2 bases and J by 4 bases, leaving 17 bases between them. CDR3 length equals 15 residues. Germline CDR1 DFQATT, CDR2 SNEGSKA (reference sequence). The CDR3: CSARIWGPTGYGYTF. Incomplete CDR3 DNA: TGCAGTGCTAGAATTTGGGGCCCGACCGGCTATGGC.

As for this clone: The CDR3 is cut off 3 residues early in the read; its end comes from the germline J gene. The rearrangement links TRBV2 to TRBJ1-4, with D possibly TRBD1 on 5 matching bases. Germline CDR1 SNHLY, CDR2 FYNNEI. V dropped 6 bases and J dropped 6 bases, with 11 bases sitting between them. CDR3 length equals 13 residues. The CDR3 sequence: CASRPGDDEKLFF. The part of the CDR3 DNA that was read is TGTGCCAGCAGGCCGGGGGATGATGAAAAA.

Regarding this clone: At one boundary the junction diverges from the germline segment, which might be a read error. Coverage ceases 3 residues before the CDR3 finishes, and the germline J gene fills in the end. Distinct nucleotide sequences in the sample also encode this CDR3. The V call is TRBV6-2 or TRBV6-3, the J call TRBJ1-2; D is uncertain. CDR3 length: 15 amino acids. The germline gives CDR1 MNHEY, CDR2 SVGEGT. Here the CDR3 reads CASSYSAVGVYGYTF. Incomplete CDR3 DNA: TGTGCCAGCAGCTACTCTGCCGTCGGGGTCTATGGC.

A note on this clone: With the read ending 3 residues before the CDR3 end, the germline J gene is used to fill in that end. The genes are TRBV20-1 and TRBJ1-2, with a possible D match to TRBD1 (5 bases). The CDR3 consists of 13 residues. The germline V and J ends were trimmed by 3 bases and 4 bases, with 12 bases remaining between them. Germline V lookup: CDR1 DFQATT, CDR2 SNEGSKA (reference sequence). The sequenced CDR3 bases are TGCAGTGCTAGCGGCAGGGTCTTCTATGGC. Residues: CSASGRVFYG. The CDR3 as a whole reads CSASGRVFYGYTF.

Note on this clone: Read data end 3 residues before the CDR3 end; the end is taken from the germline J gene. The chain combines TRBV13 with TRBJ2-5, with a possible D match to TRBD1 (5 bases). This CDR3 contains 12 residues. The V and J ends lost 5 bases and 5 bases respectively, with 9 bases between them. Germline CDR1 and CDR2: PRHDT and FYEKMQ (reference sequence). The CDR3 is CASSGQGETQYF. The covered CDR3 bases are TGTGCCAGCAGCGGACAAGGGGAGACC.

A note on this clone: The read finishes 3 residues shy of the CDR3 end, and the germline J gene is used to complete it. The chain joins TRBV7-9 to TRBJ1-2; 9 bases agree with TRBD1. Looked up from germline, CDR1 is SEHNR and CDR2 is FQNEAQ (reference sequence). J lost 2 bases, V lost 5 bases, and 6 bases had no gene match. The CDR3 is 15 residues long. The DNA read from the CDR3 is TGTGCCAGCAGCCCGGGACAGGGAGACAACTATGGC. Amino acids: CASSPGQGDNYG. The CDR3 in its entirety is CASSPGQGDNYGYTF.

On this clone: The sequenced fragment ends 3 residues before the CDR3 boundary, so the rest is inferred from the germline J gene. V is TRBV11-2 and J is TRBJ2-1; 7 bases are a match to TRBD2. Germline values: CDR1 SGHAT, CDR2 FQNNGV. J lost 6 bases, V lost 5 bases, and 10 bases had no gene match. This CDR3 spans 15 amino acids. The part of the CDR3 DNA that was read is TGTGCCAGCAGCCCGACTAGCCGCCTACCCAATGAG. Residues: CASSPTSRLPNE. From start to end, the CDR3 is CASSPTSRLPNEQFF. The variable domain in full, with the rest retrieved from reference TRBV11-2 and TRBJ2-1, is EAGVAQSPRYKIIEKRQSVAFWCNPISGHATLYWYQQILGQGPKLLIQFQNNGVVDDSQLPKDRFSAERLKGVDSTLKIQPAKLEDSAVYLCASSPTSRLPNEQFFGPGTRLTVL.

Concerning this clone: The read terminates 3 residues before the CDR3 end, so the remaining end is supplied by the germline J gene. The rearrangement links TRBV19 to TRBJ1-4; weak D call: TRBD1 (5 bases). The CDR3 contains 19 residues. The germline V gene encodes CDR1 LNHDA and CDR2 SQIVND (reference sequence). The covered CDR3 bases are TGTGCCAGTAGTAGATCGACCGGCATCCTCATCTCTGGGGCCAACGTA. The encoded protein is CASSRSTGILISGANV. The entire CDR3 protein reads CASSRSTGILISGANVLFF. Looking up the rest from reference TRBV19 and TRBJ1-4 gives the full variable domain: DGGITQSPKYLFRKEGQNVTLSCEQNLNHDAMYWYRQDPGQGLRLIYYSQIVNDFQKGDIAEGYSVSREKKESFPLTVTSAQKNPTAFYLCASSRSTGILISGANVLFFGSGTQLSVL.

In the case of this clone: The DNA ends 3 residues before the CDR3 does, and the rest of the CDR3 is filled in from the germline J gene. V is TRBV28 and J is TRBJ1-3; D perhaps matches TRBD1 (5 bases). The length of the CDR3 is 15 residues. Germline V gene lookup returns CDR1 MDHEN and CDR2 SYDVKM. V gave up 7 bases and J gave up 1 base, with 14 bases separating them. The DNA read from the CDR3 is TGTGCCAGCATGACTGAGGGGTTTTCTGGAAACACC. It translates to CASMTEGFSGNT. The entire CDR3 protein is CASMTEGFSGNTIYF.

Of note for this clone: The read comes to an end 3 residues before the CDR3 does, leaving the germline J gene to fill in the end. J is TRBJ1-6 and V is TRBV13, with unresolved D. This CDR3 spans 17 amino acids. V lost 4 bases and J lost 0, with 13 bases in between. Germline V lookup: CDR1 PRHDT, CDR2 FYEKMQ (reference sequence). CDR3 DNA, as far as it was read: TGTGCCAGCAGCTCTGCCAGGCAGAGCTCCTATAATTCACCC. Translation gives CASSSARQSSYNSP. The full CDR3 reads CASSSARQSSYNSPLHF.

Of note for this clone: At one boundary the junction diverges from the germline segment, which might be a read error. CDR3 residues: CASSQLAKSYTDTQYF. CDR3 bases read: TGCGCCAGCAGCCAACTAGCGAAATCATACACAGATACG. The chain employs TRBV4-2 and TRBJ2-3, with 7 bases identical to TRBD2. Read sequence stops 3 residues before the CDR3 end, and the germline J gene provides the missing end. In germline, CDR1 is LGHNA, CDR2 YNFKEQ. The CDR3 length is 16 residues.

For this clone: The read gets to within 3 residues of the CDR3 end, and the germline J gene fills in the rest. The V call is TRBV12-3 or TRBV12-4, the J call TRBJ2-7; 7 bases match TRBD2. This CDR3 spans 14 amino acids. V trimming: 6 bases; J trimming: 4 bases; junction bases outside the gene matches: 9. CDR3 region: CASSTGTTMYEQYF. Partial CDR3 DNA: TGTGCCAGCAGCACCGGGACTACTATGTACGAG.